This TCR beta chain was retrieved from a study of patients and donors after allogeneic stem cell transplantation. Each CDR3 protein is one row after TCRdb ran MiXCR on the RT-PCR reads. The profile shows 920,000 or so distinct CDR3 sequences, roughly 18% of them singletons. The V and J ends lost 7 bases and 1 base respectively, with 10 bases between them. The CDR3 is made up of 13 amino acids. The specimen sequenced was blood, either unsorted or a sorted T cell fraction (not recorded which). This sequence joins TRBV12-3 or TRBV12-4 and TRBJ1-1; the D is unclear. The sequence derives from a human donor who was either an allogeneic HSCT recipient or a stem cell or donor lymphocyte infusion donor (not recorded which). It is not recorded whose cells these are; they may come from a transplant donor. CDR3 region: CASTRWGNTEAFF. CDR3 DNA sequence: TGTGCCAGCACCCGGTGGGGGAACACTGAAGCTTTCTTT.